The source of this T cell receptor (beta chain) is a study of CD8+ T cells in alopecia areata. Treatment: oral pan-JAK inhibitor, 5-10 mg twice daily. Peripheral blood and lesional scalp punch biopsies came from alopecia areata patients. Only one count was recorded for this clone. The target antigen is unknown. Findings of the study overall: Throughout tofacitinib, many expanded lesional clones continued to persist in scalp and blood.

Extraction and reverse transcription of RNA yielded cDNA as the sequencing template. Generated by immunoSEQ multiplex PCR, the TCRdb table keeps only in-frame clones and is missing some. Found here are roughly 180,000 clones, 53% of them singletons; the top ten hold 11%. The CDR3 runs to 16 residues. The germline V gene encodes CDR1 MGHRA and CDR2 YSYEKL. V was cut by 0 bases and J by 4 bases, with 12 bases left in between. The chain has TRBV4-1 and TRBJ2-2; no definite D call. This TCR derives from a human donor with alopecia areata. The sequencing used CD8+ T cells sorted from blood, collected at week 24, from a patient treated with tofacitinib. CDR3 residues: CASSQDRSGFTGELFF. In DNA form, the CDR3 reads TGCGCCAGCAGCCAAGATCGGTCAGGTTTCACCGGGGAGCTGTTTTTT.